The 11 T cell receptor beta chains below all came from one sample that was sequenced in a study of T cells in Graves' hyperthyroidism and ophthalmopathy. The investigators amplified TCR beta CDR3 regions from RNA transcripts. HTBI primers were employed in a first-round RT-PCR of the TCR CDR3. TCRdb passed the multiplex PCR reads through MiXCR, listing each CDR3 protein once. The sample lists 350,000 or so distinct CDR3 sequences, roughly 18% occurring once. The sequencing input was blood. The receptors originated from a woman aged 50 to 60 with Graves' hyperthyroidism.

Only a few counts were recorded for this clonotype. The rearrangement links TRBV27 to TRBJ1-2, with TRBD1 matching 9 bases. This CDR3 has 15 amino acids. Trimming took 5 bases from V and 2 from J; bases not matched to a gene: 6. Germline values: CDR1 MNHEY, CDR2 SMNVEV (reference sequence). The CDR3 sequence is CASSSPGTGNYGYTF. CDR3 DNA: TGTGCCAGCAGTAGTCCCGGGACAGGGAACTATGGCTACACCTTC.

This clonotype came up many times. The rearrangement uses TRBV24-1 and TRBJ2-3; 7 bases align to TRBD2. The CDR3 extends over 15 amino acids. Germline trimming cut 1 base from V and 1 base from J; bases unmatched to any gene: 1. Germline V gene lookup returns CDR1 KGHDR and CDR2 SFDVKD. The CDR3 sequence is CATSDLSGGTDTQYF. The CDR3 nucleotides are TGTGCCACCAGTGATTTAAGCGGGGGCACAGATACGCAGTATTTT.

The chain has TRBV9 and TRBJ2-1, with D possibly being TRBD1 (6 bases). Trimming took 0 bases from V and 3 from J, leaving 16 bases between them. The CDR3 totals 17 residues. Germline values: CDR1 SGDLS, CDR2 YYNGEE. The CDR3 nucleotides are TGTGCCAGCAGCGTAGCTACAGGGCAGGGTTACTACAATGAGCAGTTCTTC. It yields the protein CASSVATGQGYYNEQFF.

The chain employs TRBV27 and TRBJ2-7; D is unclear. This CDR3 is 14 amino acids long. The germline CDR1 and CDR2 sequences are MNHEY and SMNVEV (reference sequence). Trimming removed 2 bases at V and 0 bases at J, with 8 bases between. CDR3 residues: CASSLRSSSYEQYV. Here the CDR3 DNA reads TGTGCCAGCAGTTTAAGGTCCAGCTCCTACGAGCAGTACGTC.

This clonotype was picked up a small number of times. The rearrangement links TRBV9 to TRBJ2-7; D is unclear. Trimming shortened V by 0 bases and J by 1 base, and 8 bases separated the two germline ends. This CDR3 comprises 14 residues. The germline V gene encodes CDR1 SGDLS and CDR2 YYNGEE. CDR3 protein: CASSVAARSYEQYF. The CDR3 coding sequence is TGTGCCAGCAGCGTAGCGGCCAGGTCCTACGAGCAGTACTTC. Drawing the rest from reference TRBV9 and TRBJ2-7, the complete variable domain is DSGVTQTPKHLITATGQRVTLRCSPRSGDLSVYWYQQSLDQGLQFLIQYYNGEERAKGNILERFSAQQFPDLHSELNLSSLELGDSALYFCASSVAARSYEQYFGPGTRLTVT.

The chain employs TRBV5-1 and TRBJ2-4; D is undetermined. The germline V gene encodes CDR1 SGHRS and CDR2 YFSETQ. Trimming removed 4 bases at V and 8 bases at J, with 13 bases between. CDR3 length: 13 residues. CDR3 loop: CASSTPGGDIQYF. DNA for the CDR3: TGCGCCAGCAGCACACCCGGTGGGGACATTCAGTACTTC. Looking up the rest from reference TRBV5-1 and TRBJ2-4 gives the full variable domain: KAGVTQTPRYLIKTRGQQVTLSCSPISGHRSVSWYQQTPGQGLQFLFEYFSETQRNKGNFPGRFSGRQFSNSRSEMNVSTLELGDSALYLCASSTPGGDIQYFGAGTRLSVL.

This clonotype has at least ten counts. The CDR3 DNA sequence: TGTGCCATCTCCATGGGTACTCAGCCCCAGCATTTT. Its protein product is CAISMGTQPQHF. The rearrangement uses TRBV10-3 and TRBJ1-5; D uncertain. CDR1 is ENHRY and CDR2 is SYGVKD in the germline V gene. V was cut by 8 bases and J by 6 bases, with 11 bases left in between. The CDR3 extends over 12 amino acids.

The sample holds many counts of this clonotype. The chain is built from TRBV18 and TRBJ1-5; maybe TRBD1 (5 bases). The length of the CDR3 is 15 residues. Trimming stripped 2 bases from V and 0 bases from J, with 8 bases between. From germline, CDR1 is KGHSH and CDR2 LQKENI. The CDR3 here is CASSPGDYSNQPQHF. The CDR3 nucleotides are TGTGCCAGCTCACCAGGGGACTATAGCAATCAGCCCCAGCATTTT. The entire variable domain, with the rest obtained from reference TRBV18 and TRBJ1-5, is as follows: NAGVMQNPRHLVRRRGQEARLRCSPMKGHSHVYWYRQLPEEGLKFMVYLQKENIIDESGMPKERFSAEFPKEGPSILRIQQVVRGDSAAYFCASSPGDYSNQPQHFGDGTRLSIL.

The CDR3 DNA follows: TGCAGTGCTGCCTCCGGGACAGGGTATGGCTACACCTTC. This gives the protein CSAASGTGYGYTF. V gene TRBV20-1 combines with J gene TRBJ1-2; 9 bases map to TRBD1. The junction had 6 bases not matched to a gene; V was cut back by 5 bases and J by 5 bases. Germline CDR1 is DFQATT and CDR2 is SNEGSKA (reference sequence). The CDR3 has 13 amino acids.

This chain uses TRBV14 with TRBJ2-7; possibly TRBD1 or TRBD2 for D (5 bases each). This CDR3 region has 13 residues. Germline V gene lookup returns CDR1 SGHDN and CDR2 FVKESK. Trimming left V 8 bases short and J 2 bases short, with 13 bases between. The CDR3, as DNA: TGTGCCAGCTCAATACGGGGACCCTACGAGCAGTACTTC. Its translation is CASSIRGPYEQYF.

This chain uses TRBV19 with TRBJ1-4, with D perhaps matching TRBD1 (5 bases). CDR1 and CDR2 from the germline V gene are LNHDA and SQIVND (reference sequence). Trimming removed 5 bases at V and 0 bases at J, with 16 bases between. The CDR3 is 17 amino acids. The CDR3 sequence is CASSPSGMGATNEKLFF. Written as DNA, the CDR3 is TGTGCCAGTAGTCCCTCGGGCATGGGGGCAACTAATGAAAAACTGTTTTTT.